These 23 T cell receptor beta chains originate from one sample sequenced in a study of cytomegalovirus exposure and HLA in healthy donors. Both 60 Vbeta primers and 13 Jbeta primers went into the PCR. Data came from immunoSEQ multiplex PCR; TCRdb stores just in-frame clones and leaves some out. Among 76,000 or so clones listed, 70% to 85% were seen once. Sequenced: PBMCs. The source is a man in his thirties or forties in good health and CMV-seronegative.

V and J are TRBV6-5 and TRBJ2-5, with unresolved D. The CDR3 has 12 amino acids. Looked up from germline, CDR1 is MNHEY and CDR2 is SVGAGI. With 6 bases removed from V and 7 bases from J, the gap between germline ends came to 12 bases. As DNA, the CDR3 is TGTGCCAGCAGGACTGGAAAAAGGACCCAGTACTTC. Translated, it gives CASRTGKRTQYF.

The V and J genes are TRBV6-5 and TRBJ2-3, with 11 bases that match TRBD2. V shed 6 bases and J 1 base; nucleotides not matched to a gene: 3. The CDR3 is made up of 15 amino acids. Germline V gene lookup returns CDR1 MNHEY and CDR2 SVGAGI. CDR3 in amino acids: CASRGLADRTDTQYF. The CDR3 bases are TGTGCCAGCAGGGGACTAGCGGACCGCACAGATACGCAGTATTTT.

This chain joins TRBV4-3 and TRBJ2-1; 7 nucleotides agree with TRBD2. CDR1 LGHNA and CDR2 YSLEER come from the germline V gene. Trimming removed 0 bases from V and 4 bases from J; junction bases left unmatched: 6. The CDR3 runs 16 residues. CDR3 DNA: TGCGCCAGCAGCCAAGAACCTCTAGCGGTTTACAATGAGCAGTTCTTC. It specifies CASSQEPLAVYNEQFF.

The chain uses TRBV9 and TRBJ2-3, with TRBD2 matching 7 bases. The CDR3 sequence is 15 residues long. V lost 3 bases to trimming and J lost 2 bases; unmatched junction nucleotides: 6. From germline, CDR1 is SGDLS and CDR2 YYNGEE. The CDR3 DNA reads TGTGCCAGCAGCGCCGCTAGCGGCCCCACAGATACGCAGTATTTT. Amino acids: CASSAASGPTDTQYF.

The chain has TRBV27 and TRBJ1-2; no firm D call. Germline V gene lookup returns CDR1 MNHEY and CDR2 SMNVEV (reference sequence). The CDR3 loop spans 12 amino acids. V lost 10 bases and J 4 bases, leaving 13 bases between the germline ends. The CDR3 region has the DNA TGTGCCATCCGCAGTGCCCTCTATGGCTACACCTTC. This translates into CAIRSALYGYTF.

This clone was seen a single time. The J gene is TRBJ2-3, the V gene TRBV19; 7 positions match TRBD2. V lost 3 bases and J lost 2; bases outside the gene matches: 8. In germline, CDR1 is LNHDA, CDR2 SQIVND (reference sequence). The CDR3 totals 16 residues. The CDR3 sequence: CASSILGGWDTDTQYF. For the CDR3, the DNA is TGTGCCAGTAGTATCCTGGGGGGGTGGGACACAGATACGCAGTATTTT.

V gene TRBV27 combines with J gene TRBJ1-5, with D unresolved. The V gene's germline CDR1 is MNHEY and CDR2 SMNVEV (reference sequence). This CDR3 is built from 16 residues. The V and J ends lost 4 bases and 1 base respectively, with 14 bases between them. This chain's CDR3 is CASSSKSGLSNQPQHF. CDR3 DNA: TGTGCCAGCAGTTCCAAATCGGGATTAAGCAATCAGCCCCAGCATTTT.

The chain employs TRBV28 and TRBJ1-2; D might be TRBD1 (5 bases). This CDR3 contains 12 residues. Trimming cost V 5 bases and J 7 bases, with 11 bases left between them. The V gene's germline CDR1 is MDHEN and CDR2 SYDVKM. The DNA of the CDR3 is TGTGCCAGCAGTCCAGGGTTCCGTGGCTACACCTTC. Amino acids: CASSPGFRGYTF.

The rearrangement uses TRBV7-2 and TRBJ1-2; 10 bases agree with TRBD1. The junction had 6 bases not matched to a gene; V was cut back by 5 bases and J by 9 bases. The CDR3 consists of 13 residues. Germline V gene lookup returns CDR1 SGHTA and CDR2 FQGNSA. The CDR3 sequence: CASSPGTGVSYTF. The CDR3, as DNA: TGTGCCAGCAGCCCCGGGACAGGGGTTAGCTACACCTTC.

The rearrangement uses TRBV6-5 and TRBJ2-3; D ambiguous. The CDR3 length is 16 residues. The V gene lost 0 bases and the J gene lost 1 base, with 11 bases spanning the gap. CDR1 is MNHEY and CDR2 is SVGAGI in the germline V gene. The CDR3 spells CASSYSRYTRTDTQYF. CDR3 nucleotide sequence: TGTGCCAGCAGTTACTCGCGGTACACCCGCACAGATACGCAGTATTTT.

V usage is TRBV15 and J usage is TRBJ1-1, with TRBD1 matching 9 bases. The V gene's germline CDR1 is LNHNV and CDR2 YYDKDF (reference sequence). Losses at the gene ends were 3 bases for V and 2 bases for J; bases not matched to a gene: 13. This CDR3 is 18 amino acids long. The CDR3 sequence is CATSREPRDRVRNTEAFF. The CDR3, as DNA: TGTGCCACCAGCAGGGAACCCCGGGACAGGGTTCGAAACACTGAAGCTTTCTTT.

The chain uses TRBV15 and TRBJ2-2, with 11 bases fitting TRBD1. CDR3 length equals 16 residues. Unmatched junction bases numbered 9, after V lost 5 bases and J lost 7 bases. Germline CDR1 and CDR2: LNHNV and YYDKDF (reference sequence). The CDR3 loop reads CATSRTGTGGIGELFF. In nucleotides, the CDR3 is TGTGCCACCAGCCGAACCGGGACAGGGGGTATCGGGGAGCTGTTTTTT.

V and J are TRBV6-5 and TRBJ2-1; TRBD2 is a possible D gene (5 bases). CDR3 length equals 14 residues. The ends were cut back, 0 bases at V and 9 bases at J, with 12 bases in the middle. Germline V gives CDR1 MNHEY, CDR2 SVGAGI. CDR3 nucleotide sequence: TGTGCCAGCAGTTACTCGGCTAGCTATCCTGAGCAGTTCTTC. It encodes CASSYSASYPEQFF.

The chain recombines TRBV10-3 with TRBJ1-2; 9 bases agree with TRBD1. The CDR3 contains 15 residues. V gave up 6 bases and J gave up 6 bases; unmatched junction bases: 11. Looked up from germline, CDR1 is ENHRY and CDR2 is SYGVKD. The CDR3 sequence is CAIRKPGQGVDGYTF. CDR3 in DNA: TGTGCCATCAGGAAACCGGGACAGGGAGTCGATGGCTACACCTTC.

The chain has TRBV11-2 and TRBJ2-1; 9 bases fit TRBD2. V shed 4 bases and J 1 base; nucleotides not matched to a gene: 8. Germline CDR1 SGHAT, CDR2 FQNNGV. The CDR3 contains 17 residues. The CDR3 sequence is CASSSSRAGGSYNEQFF. The CDR3, as DNA: TGTGCCAGCAGCTCGAGTAGAGCGGGAGGTTCCTACAATGAGCAGTTCTTC. The variable domain in full, with the rest retrieved from reference TRBV11-2 and TRBJ2-1, is EAGVAQSPRYKIIEKRQSVAFWCNPISGHATLYWYQQILGQGPKLLIQFQNNGVVDDSQLPKDRFSAERLKGVDSTLKIQPAKLEDSAVYLCASSSSRAGGSYNEQFFGPGTRLTVL.

This clone turned up a few times. V gene TRBV18 combines with J gene TRBJ1-4, with 9 bases matching TRBD1. V lost 6 bases to trimming and J lost 4 bases; unmatched junction nucleotides: 3. From germline, CDR1 is KGHSH and CDR2 LQKENI. The CDR3 length is 14 residues. CDR3 loop: CASSRDRVNEKLFF. DNA for the CDR3: TGTGCCAGCTCCCGGGACAGGGTTAATGAAAAACTGTTTTTT.

The rearrangement joins TRBV11-2 to TRBJ2-5; a weak D match, TRBD2 (7 bases). This CDR3 region has 13 residues. V shed 2 bases and J shed 11 bases, with 15 bases lying between them. Germline loops: CDR1 SGHAT, CDR2 FQNNGV. The CDR3 nucleotides are TGTGCCAGCAGCTTATTCAGGGAGGGGGAGCAGTACTTC. Protein product: CASSLFREGEQYF.

This clone occurred once. V usage is TRBV4-2 and J usage is TRBJ2-7; 7 bases are a match to TRBD1. Germline V lookup: CDR1 LGHNA, CDR2 YNFKEQ. This CDR3 is built from 14 residues. The V and J ends lost 5 bases and 2 bases, in that order; junction bases with no gene match: 6. This CDR3 reads CASSDGTVAYEQYF. The CDR3 nucleotides read TGTGCCAGCAGCGACGGGACAGTCGCCTACGAGCAGTACTTC.

The chain is built from TRBV7-8 and TRBJ2-3, with D maybe TRBD1 (6 bases). CDR1 is SGHVS and CDR2 is FQNEAQ in the germline V gene. V was trimmed by 0 bases and J by 6 bases, leaving 16 bases between them. The CDR3 totals 16 residues. CDR3 bases: TGTGCCAGCAGCTTAGCCGGGACATTCACTAGGGATACGCAGTATTTT. It yields the protein CASSLAGTFTRDTQYF.

This clone was counted a few times. The chain has TRBV7-9 and TRBJ1-2, with D perhaps matching TRBD1 (6 bases). Per the germline V gene, CDR1 is SEHNR and CDR2 is FQNEAQ (reference sequence). Trimming shortened V by 3 bases and J by 2 bases, and 7 bases separated the two germline ends. The CDR3 has 13 residues. This CDR3 reads CASSFTGNYGYTF. CDR3 nucleotide sequence: TGTGCCAGCAGCTTCACAGGGAACTATGGCTACACCTTC.

The chain joins TRBV7-9 to TRBJ2-1; perhaps TRBD2 as D (6 bases). The germline V and J ends were trimmed by 4 bases and 2 bases, with 18 bases remaining between them. There are 17 residues in the CDR3. CDR1 and CDR2 from the germline V gene are SEHNR and FQNEAQ (reference sequence). DNA for the CDR3: TGTGCCAGCAGCTCCAATCAGGAGGGGAGCCCCTACAATGAGCAGTTCTTC. It translates to CASSSNQEGSPYNEQFF.

The chain links TRBV15 to TRBJ2-1; 11 bases fit TRBD2. V shed 3 bases and J 5 bases; nucleotides not matched to a gene: 0. Looked up from germline, CDR1 is LNHNV and CDR2 is YYDKDF (reference sequence). CDR3 size: 14 residues. This CDR3 is CATSRTSGDNEQFF. The CDR3, as DNA: TGTGCCACCAGCAGGACTAGCGGGGACAATGAGCAGTTCTTC.

CDR3 sequence: CASSWTSTDTQYF. DNA for the CDR3: TGTGCCAGCAGCTGGACTAGCACAGATACGCAGTATTTT. V usage is TRBV5-6 and J usage is TRBJ2-3, with TRBD2 as a possible D gene (5 bases). V was cut by 3 bases and J by 0 bases, with 5 bases left in between. In germline, CDR1 is SGHDT, CDR2 YYEEEE. CDR3 size: 13 residues.